This TCR beta chain was found in a study of shared clonotypes between healthy human individuals. Whole-study results and caveats: Donor clonotype sharing was expected to depend on sequencing depth. Only a few donors were included, so the genetic and exposure-history diversity represented was limited.

Comment on this clone: Its antigen remains unknown.

The CDR3 contains 14 residues. The V end lost 0 bases, the J end lost 1 base, and 6 bases lay between the germline ends. CDR1 is WNHNN, CDR2 SYGVQD, per germline (reference sequence). The naive CD8 fraction comprised CD45RO-negative cells positively selected for CCR7 and excluded terminally differentiated effector memory CD45RA+ cells. Here immunoSEQ multiplex PCR was the method, and the copy in TCRdb shows in-frame clones only, minus some. The sample carries about 2,100,000 clones, approximately 94% recorded once. The chain carries TRBV10-1 and TRBJ1-1; D gene uncertain. What was sequenced was naive CD8+ T cells from PBMCs. The TCR sequence derives from a man aged 18 to 30 in good health. Some clones in this sample may be carry-over from other donors' samples. CDR3 in DNA: TGCGCCAGCAGTGAGTCGACTGGGAACACTGAAGCTTTCTTT. This encodes CASSESTGNTEAFF.